Listed here is a single TCR beta chain. The record originates from a study of cytomegalovirus exposure and HLA in healthy donors. Deletions cut 2 bases from V and 2 bases from J, with 6 bases between. Germline CDR1 and CDR2: SGHTA and FQGNSA. CDR3 length: 13 residues. In the PCR, 60 Vbeta and 13 Jbeta primers were used. Here immunoSEQ multiplex PCR was the method, and the copy in TCRdb shows in-frame clones only, minus some. The listing records tens of thousands of clones. What was sequenced was PBMCs. The rearrangement uses TRBV7-2 and TRBJ1-2, with a weak D call TRBD1 (5 bases). This TCR was recovered from a female donor in good health and CMV-seropositive. Written as DNA, the CDR3 is TGTGCCAGCAGCTTACAGGGAAACTATGGCTACACCTTC. Protein product: CASSLQGNYGYTF.